This TCR beta chain was captured by sequencing in a study of blood T cell repertoires in COVID-19. From germline, CDR1 is SGHNT and CDR2 YENEEA. The V and J ends lost 3 bases and 2 bases, in that order; junction bases with no gene match: 5. This CDR3 is built from 15 residues. Data came from immunoSEQ multiplex PCR; TCRdb stores just in-frame clones and leaves some out. The sample lists approximately 250,000 clones, about nine tenths occurring once. The receptor was derived from a woman in her thirties or forties with acute COVID-19. This chain links TRBV11-3 with TRBJ2-5; 8 nucleotides line up with TRBD2. Sequenced sample: PBMCs or T cells enriched from blood (not recorded which). CDR3 in DNA: TGTGCCAGCAGCTTGGGAACTAGCGGTCAAGAGACCCAGTACTTC. This gives the protein CASSLGTSGQETQYF. Complete variable domain (other parts from reference TRBV11-3 and TRBJ2-5): EAGVVQSPRYKIIEKKQPVAFWCNPISGHNTLYWYLQNLGQGPELLIRYENEEAVDDSQLPKDRFSAERLKGVDSTLKIQPAELGDSAVYLCASSLGTSGQETQYFGPGTRLLVL.